The 27 T cell receptor beta chains reported below all come from one sample, sequenced in a study of blood T cell repertoires in COVID-19. Clones were read by immunoSEQ multiplex PCR, and TCRdb kept only the in-frame ones, dropping some. In the table there are around 160,000 clones, 65% to 85% of which are singletons. Sequencing was performed on peripheral blood. All receptors come from a man in his 60s with active or convalescent COVID-19.

The chain is built from TRBV13 and TRBJ2-1, with 7 bases that match TRBD2. Germline V CDR1 and CDR2: PRHDT, FYEKMQ (reference sequence). After removal of 6 bases from V and 4 bases from J, the junction contained 9 bases not matched to a gene. This CDR3 region has 15 residues. CDR3 sequence (DNA): TGTGCCAGCAGTCCCACTAGCGACCTTTACAATGAGCAGTTCTTC. Its protein is CASSPTSDLYNEQFF.

CDR3 nucleotides: TGTGCCAGCGGAAGGGGGCATCCCTACGAGCAGTACTTC. This codes for CASGRGHPYEQYF. The genes are TRBV5-5 and TRBJ2-7, with 7 bases matching TRBD1. V trimming: 7 bases; J trimming: 2 bases; junction bases outside the gene matches: 6. Germline lookup yields CDR1 SGHKS and CDR2 YYEKEE (reference sequence). The CDR3 consists of 13 residues. Full variable domain (remainder filled in from reference TRBV5-5 and TRBJ2-7): DAGVTQSPTHLIKTRGQQVTLRCSPISGHKSVSWYQQVLGQGPQFIFQYYEKEERGRGNFPDRFSARQFPNYSSELNVNALLLGDSALYLCASGRGHPYEQYFGPGTRLTVT.

The chain couples TRBV19 to TRBJ2-7, with a possible D match to TRBD1 (6 bases). The CDR3 has 14 amino acids. V gave up 1 base and J gave up 2 bases, with 9 bases separating them. Germline CDR1 and CDR2: LNHDA and SQIVND (reference sequence). The CDR3 loop reads CASSIVKGAYEQYF. The DNA of the CDR3 is TGTGCCAGTAGTATAGTAAAGGGGGCCTACGAGCAGTACTTC. The whole variable domain, remainder taken from reference TRBV19 and TRBJ2-7, is DGGITQSPKYLFRKEGQNVTLSCEQNLNHDAMYWYRQDPGQGLRLIYYSQIVNDFQKGDIAEGYSVSREKKESFPLTVTSAQKNPTAFYLCASSIVKGAYEQYFGPGTRLTVT.

This chain links TRBV7-2 with TRBJ2-3, with D perhaps TRBD2 (5 bases). The CDR3 is made up of 13 amino acids. Trimming removed 6 bases at V and 6 bases at J, with 13 bases between. Germline assignment: CDR1 SGHTA and CDR2 FQGNSA. CDR3 in amino acids: CASRGPGGDTQYF. As DNA, the CDR3 is TGTGCCAGCAGGGGTCCTGGCGGGGATACGCAGTATTTT.

J is TRBJ1-4 and V is TRBV29-1; D is uncertain. CDR3 length: 11 amino acids. Deletions cut 1 base from V and 8 bases from J, with 5 bases between. Germline-derived CDR1 and CDR2 are SQVTM and ANQGSEA. The CDR3 sequence: CSVEGGEKLFF. The CDR3 DNA reads TGCAGCGTTGAAGGCGGGGAAAAACTGTTTTTT.

J is TRBJ2-5 and V is TRBV9, with 11 bases fitting TRBD1. The CDR3 length is 15 residues. J was trimmed by 4 bases and V by 0 bases; bases with no gene match: 2. Per the germline V gene, CDR1 is SGDLS and CDR2 is YYNGEE. In DNA, the CDR3 is TGTGCCAGCAGCGTAGATGGGACAGGGGGAGAGACCCAGTACTTC. It is translated as CASSVDGTGGETQYF.

The genes are TRBV11-2 and TRBJ1-4; weak D call: TRBD1 (6 bases). Trimming removed 4 bases at V and 5 bases at J, with 14 bases between. The CDR3 has 15 residues. The germline CDR1 and CDR2 sequences are SGHAT and FQNNGV. CDR3 DNA sequence: TGTGCCAGCAGCTCCACGGGACACCGAAATGAAAAACTGTTTTTT. Protein sequence: CASSSTGHRNEKLFF.

J is TRBJ1-3 and V is TRBV5-1, with 8 positions matching TRBD1. Germline V gene lookup returns CDR1 SGHRS and CDR2 YFSETQ. Trimming removed 0 bases from V and 2 bases from J; junction bases left unmatched: 1. CDR3 length: 15 residues. In DNA, the CDR3 is TGCGCCAGCAGCTTGGGCAGGGGGCCTGGAAACACCATATATTTT. Its translation: CASSLGRGPGNTIYF.

CDR3 sequence: CASSFQLAGGHEQYF. The CDR3 nucleotides are TGCGCCAGCAGCTTTCAACTAGCGGGAGGGCACGAGCAGTACTTC. The rearrangement links TRBV5-1 to TRBJ2-7; 13 bases align to TRBD2. Trimming at V came to 2 bases and at J to 5 bases, leaving 4 bases not matched to a gene. The V gene's germline CDR1 is SGHRS and CDR2 YFSETQ. The CDR3 length is 15 residues.

V and J are TRBV19 and TRBJ2-1, with 13 bases fitting TRBD2. V gave up 6 bases and J gave up 9 bases; unmatched junction bases: 11. Germline loops: CDR1 LNHDA, CDR2 SQIVND (reference sequence). The CDR3 has 16 residues. In nucleotides, the CDR3 is TGTGCCAGTAGCCAGCTAAGGACTAGCGGGAGAGGTGAGCAGTTCTTC. This gives the protein CASSQLRTSGRGEQFF.

This clone was counted a few times. The V and J genes are TRBV15 and TRBJ2-1, with D unclear. V lost 0 bases and J 4 bases, leaving 7 bases between the germline ends. This CDR3 is built from 14 residues. Germline values: CDR1 LNHNV, CDR2 YYDKDF (reference sequence). The CDR3 DNA reads TGTGCCACCAGCAGAGATACCGGGTACAATGAGCAGTTCTTC. Translating gives CATSRDTGYNEQFF.

The rearrangement uses TRBV5-4 and TRBJ2-5; unclear D gene. The CDR3 is 12 residues long. V dropped 3 bases and J dropped 5 bases, with 8 bases sitting between them. Germline V gene sequence: CDR1 SGHNT, CDR2 YYREEE (reference sequence). The CDR3: CASSSPSETQYF. The CDR3 region has the DNA TGTGCCAGCAGCTCCCCGTCGGAGACCCAGTACTTC.

For the CDR3, the DNA is TGCGCCAGCAGCTCCCGGGACAGCTCCCTCTCCTACGAGCAGTACTTC. It yields the protein CASSSRDSSLSYEQYF. J is TRBJ2-7 and V is TRBV5-1, with 7 positions matching TRBD1. The CDR3 runs 16 residues. Germline-derived CDR1 and CDR2 are SGHRS and YFSETQ. V shed 3 bases and J 0 bases; nucleotides not matched to a gene: 9. Combining the CDR3 with reference TRBV5-1 and TRBJ2-7 gives the whole variable domain KAGVTQTPRYLIKTRGQQVTLSCSPISGHRSVSWYQQTPGQGLQFLFEYFSETQRNKGNFPGRFSGRQFSNSRSEMNVSTLELGDSALYLCASSSRDSSLSYEQYFGPGTRLTVT.

DNA for the CDR3: TGTGCCAGCAGCGCACGGACAGGGGGGAGCACAGATACGCAGTATTTT. It codes for CASSARTGGSTDTQYF. The chain employs TRBV11-3 and TRBJ2-3; 10 bases line up with TRBD1. V was clipped by 5 bases and J by 0 bases; unmatched bases: 5. Germline V gene lookup returns CDR1 SGHNT and CDR2 YENEEA. CDR3 length: 16 residues.

This clone occurred once. The chain combines TRBV19 with TRBJ2-7; 13 nucleotides align to TRBD2. V dropped 6 bases and J dropped 7; count of bases not matched to a gene: 6. This CDR3 is 14 amino acids long. Germline V CDR1 and CDR2: LNHDA, SQIVND (reference sequence). CDR3 loop: CASSPGLAGNEQYF. The DNA for the CDR3 is TGTGCCAGTAGCCCGGGACTAGCGGGAAATGAGCAGTACTTC.

V gene TRBV10-3 combines with J gene TRBJ1-2, with 9 bases aligning to TRBD1. In germline, CDR1 is ENHRY, CDR2 SYGVKD. The trim removed 11 bases at V and 1 base at J, leaving 8 bases unmatched. The CDR3 sequence is 14 residues long. The CDR3 sequence is CAAQGASSNYGYTF. The CDR3 DNA is TGTGCCGCACAGGGGGCTTCAAGTAACTATGGCTACACCTTC.

The chain joins TRBV27 to TRBJ2-3; D not resolved. Germline V CDR1 and CDR2: MNHEY, SMNVEV (reference sequence). The CDR3 spans 15 residues. The V end was cut by 5 bases, the J end by 1 base, with 13 bases between. Here the CDR3 DNA reads TGTGCCAGCAGTCGCTCTGGAAGCGGCACAGATACGCAGTATTTT. It yields the protein CASSRSGSGTDTQYF.

This clone was found once. The rearrangement uses TRBV7-9 and TRBJ1-2; TRBD1 might be the D (6 bases). The germline gives CDR1 SEHNR, CDR2 FQNEAQ (reference sequence). Trimming shortened V by 5 bases and J by 0 bases, and 16 bases separated the two germline ends. The CDR3 is 16 amino acids. CDR3 coding DNA: TGTGCCAGCAGCGTACAGGGCTTTTCCTCTAACTATGGCTACACCTTC. Translated, it gives CASSVQGFSSNYGYTF.

The V call is TRBV28, the J call TRBJ1-3; D possibly corresponds to TRBD1 (6 bases). Between the trimmed V and J ends, which lost 8 bases and 0 bases, there was a span of 11 bases. Germline V gene lookup returns CDR1 MDHEN and CDR2 SYDVKM. The CDR3 is made up of 14 amino acids. DNA of the CDR3: TGTGCCAGCGTAGGGGGTCTCTCTGGAAACACCATATATTTT. It is translated as CASVGGLSGNTIYF.

This chain connects TRBV7-8 to TRBJ1-2, with D possibly matching TRBD1 (6 bases). Germline-derived CDR1 and CDR2 are SGHVS and FQNEAQ. Trimming left V 1 base short and J 4 bases short, with 10 bases between. The CDR3 has 14 residues. The CDR3 sequence: CASSLVMTGYGYTF. The CDR3 DNA is TGTGCCAGCAGCTTAGTAATGACAGGCTATGGCTACACCTTC.

This clone was detected only once. J is TRBJ1-1 and V is TRBV18; D uncertain. V dropped 5 bases and J dropped 2 bases, with 9 bases sitting between them. Germline CDR1 reads KGHSH; CDR2 reads LQKENI. This CDR3 has 13 amino acids. CDR3 residues: CASSGQKNTEAFF. The DNA for the CDR3 is TGTGCCAGCTCAGGGCAGAAAAACACTGAAGCTTTCTTT. Supplemented by reference TRBV18 and TRBJ1-1, the full variable domain reads NAGVMQNPRHLVRRRGQEARLRCSPMKGHSHVYWYRQLPEEGLKFMVYLQKENIIDESGMPKERFSAEFPKEGPSILRIQQVVRGDSAAYFCASSGQKNTEAFFGQGTRLTVV.

The chain employs TRBV7-9 and TRBJ1-1; no clear D. Germline CDR1 SEHNR, CDR2 FQNEAQ (reference sequence). The CDR3 totals 12 residues. The V and J ends lost 11 bases and 1 base respectively, with 11 bases between them. CDR3 coding DNA: TGTGCCGGATGGAGTGGGAACACTGAAGCTTTCTTT. Translation: CAGWSGNTEAFF.

The rearrangement joins TRBV5-1 to TRBJ2-4; tentative D call: TRBD1 (5 bases). The germline CDR1 and CDR2 sequences are SGHRS and YFSETQ. CDR3 size: 17 residues. Trimming removed 2 bases from V and 7 bases from J, with 22 bases in between. CDR3 in amino acids: CASSLKDSQALANIQYF. For the CDR3, the DNA is TGCGCCAGCAGCTTAAAAGACAGTCAGGCCTTGGCGAACATTCAGTACTTC. The full variable domain, with the rest looked up from reference TRBV5-1 and TRBJ2-4, is KAGVTQTPRYLIKTRGQQVTLSCSPISGHRSVSWYQQTPGQGLQFLFEYFSETQRNKGNFPGRFSGRQFSNSRSEMNVSTLELGDSALYLCASSLKDSQALANIQYFGAGTRLSVL.

This clone was observed a few times. The chain links TRBV4-1 to TRBJ2-3; no firm D call. The CDR3 is made up of 13 amino acids. Germline-derived CDR1 and CDR2 are MGHRA and YSYEKL. V was trimmed by 6 bases and J by 0 bases, leaving 7 bases between them. CDR3 region: CASSDGSTDTQYF. As DNA, the CDR3 is TGCGCCAGCAGTGACGGGAGCACAGATACGCAGTATTTT.

The J gene is TRBJ2-4, the V gene TRBV9; maybe TRBD1 (6 bases). Trimming took off 4 bases at V and 10 bases at J, with 18 bases between the two ends. There are 14 residues in the CDR3. Germline CDR1 reads SGDLS; CDR2 reads YYNGEE. The CDR3 region has the DNA TGTGCCAGCAGCTCAGGACAGCTATTTGATATTCAGTACTTC. Translating gives CASSSGQLFDIQYF.

The CDR3 DNA reads as TGTGCCAGCAGCCCGCGGACAGGGTCCGTGGAGACCCAGTACTTC. It translates to CASSPRTGSVETQYF. V usage is TRBV5-4 and J usage is TRBJ2-5; 8 positions match TRBD1. The CDR3 length is 15 residues. CDR1 is SGHNT and CDR2 is YYREEE in the germline V gene (reference sequence). V lost 4 bases to trimming and J lost 5 bases; unmatched junction nucleotides: 10. Full variable domain (missing parts from reference TRBV5-4 and TRBJ2-5): ETGVTQSPTHLIKTRGQQVTLRCSSQSGHNTVSWYQQALGQGPQFIFQYYREEENGRGNFPPRFSGLQFPNYSSELNVNALELDDSALYLCASSPRTGSVETQYFGPGTRLLVL.

The rearrangement links TRBV7-3 to TRBJ2-2; D may be TRBD2 (7 bases). The CDR3 loop spans 15 amino acids. Germline lookup yields CDR1 SGHTA and CDR2 FQGTGA. V dropped 2 bases and J dropped 6 bases, with 13 bases sitting between them. The CDR3: CASSLLAEGAGELFF. CDR3 coding DNA: TGTGCCAGCAGCTTACTAGCGGAGGGGGCCGGGGAGCTGTTTTTT.